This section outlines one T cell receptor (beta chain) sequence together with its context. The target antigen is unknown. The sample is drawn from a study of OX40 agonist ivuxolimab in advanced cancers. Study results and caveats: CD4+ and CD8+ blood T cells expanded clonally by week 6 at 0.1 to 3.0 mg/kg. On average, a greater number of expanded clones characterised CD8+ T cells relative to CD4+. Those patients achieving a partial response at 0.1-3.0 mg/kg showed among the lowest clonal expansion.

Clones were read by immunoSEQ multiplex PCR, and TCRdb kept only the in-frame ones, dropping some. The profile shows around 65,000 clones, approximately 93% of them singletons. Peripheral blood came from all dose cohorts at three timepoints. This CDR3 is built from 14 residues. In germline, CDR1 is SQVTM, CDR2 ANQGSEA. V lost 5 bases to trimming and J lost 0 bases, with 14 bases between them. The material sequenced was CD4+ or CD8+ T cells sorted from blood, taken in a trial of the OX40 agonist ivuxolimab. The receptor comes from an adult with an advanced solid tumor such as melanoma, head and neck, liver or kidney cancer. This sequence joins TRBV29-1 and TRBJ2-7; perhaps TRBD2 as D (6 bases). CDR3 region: CSVTGLLSSYEQYF. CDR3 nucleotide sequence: TGCAGCGTTACGGGACTCCTAAGCTCCTACGAGCAGTACTTC.